This is a list of T cell receptor beta chains from one sample in a study of CD8+CD57+ T cells in acquired aplastic anemia. TCRdb re-derived calls from the reads in MiXCR, one entry per CDR3 protein. Of about 48,000 distinct CDR3 sequences detected, about 78% appear once; the ten largest clones hold 30% to 40%. The sequencing input was sorted CD4+, CD8+, or CD8+CD57+ T cells (not recorded which) from PBMCs. The receptors derive from a human donor in good health, serving as a control. Each CDR3 is given with its conserved first and last residue. A D gene is named only where the DNA matches it firmly. The size of a clone is reported for some rows only, either as once, few or many, or as a class for expanded clones.

>many|TRBV19|TRBJ1-1|NA|14
TGTGCCAGTAGTGCACGGGGAGAGAACACTGAAGCTTTCTTT
CASSARGENTEAFF
>NA|TRBV20-1|TRBJ1-1|NA|14
TGCAGTGCTAGGTCCCCACAGGGGAACACTGAAGCTTTCTTT
CSARSPQGNTEAFF
>medium-sized|TRBV6-1|TRBJ2-7|TRBD1|14
TGTGCCAGCACCTCCGGGACAGGAGAGTCCGAGCAGTACTTC
CASTSGTGESEQYF
>NA|TRBV7-6|TRBJ2-5|NA|13
TGTGCCAGCAGCTTAGTGAGGGAAGAGACCCAGTACTTC
CASSLVREETQYF
>NA|TRBV5-1|TRBJ1-2|NA|13
TGCGCCAGCAGTTATGACGGCGACTATGGCTACACCTTC
CASSYDGDYGYTF
>few|TRBV7-2|TRBJ2-3|NA|15
TGTGCCAGCAGCTTAGCGGGGTTAAGCACAGATACGCAGTATTTT
CASSLAGLSTDTQYF
>NA|TRBV10-2|TRBJ1-2|NA|13
TGCGCCAGCAGTGCGTCCGGGGCCTATGGCTACACCTTC
CASSASGAYGYTF
>medium-sized|TRBV7-3|TRBJ2-5|TRBD1|15
TGTGCCAGCAGCTCGGGGACAGGGGGCGAAGAGACCCAGTACTTC
CASSSGTGGEETQYF
>NA|TRBV7-2|TRBJ2-7|TRBD1|15
TGTGCCAGCAGTTACTCGGGACAGGTAACCTACGAGCAGTACTTC
CASSYSGQVTYEQYF
>NA|TRBV19|TRBJ2-2|NA|11
TGTGCCAGTAGTGGGCCCGGGGAGCTGTTTTTT
CASSGPGELFF